This T cell receptor (beta chain) was recorded in a study of cytomegalovirus exposure and HLA in healthy donors. General study points: Listed as cytomegalovirus-associated were more than 150 TCR beta chains. A highly shared variant cluster was judged a likely technical artifact.

Note on this clone: The antigen is unknown.

The PCR was carried out with 60 Vbeta primers and 13 Jbeta primers. TCRdb's table, derived via immunoSEQ multiplex PCR, lists solely in-frame clones and lacks some. Of approximately 190,000 clones in the sample, roughly four fifths were seen once. CDR1 is SEHNR and CDR2 is FQNEAQ in the germline V gene (reference sequence). The germline V and J ends were trimmed by 3 bases and 5 bases, with 13 bases remaining between them. The CDR3 totals 14 residues. The sample was PBMCs. The receptor was derived from a woman in her twenties or thirties in good health and CMV-seropositive. The J gene is TRBJ1-2, the V gene TRBV7-9, with D unclear. In DNA, the CDR3 is TGTGCCAGCAGCTTCCTAATTGGAGAGTATGGCTACACCTTC. Its protein product is CASSFLIGEYGYTF.